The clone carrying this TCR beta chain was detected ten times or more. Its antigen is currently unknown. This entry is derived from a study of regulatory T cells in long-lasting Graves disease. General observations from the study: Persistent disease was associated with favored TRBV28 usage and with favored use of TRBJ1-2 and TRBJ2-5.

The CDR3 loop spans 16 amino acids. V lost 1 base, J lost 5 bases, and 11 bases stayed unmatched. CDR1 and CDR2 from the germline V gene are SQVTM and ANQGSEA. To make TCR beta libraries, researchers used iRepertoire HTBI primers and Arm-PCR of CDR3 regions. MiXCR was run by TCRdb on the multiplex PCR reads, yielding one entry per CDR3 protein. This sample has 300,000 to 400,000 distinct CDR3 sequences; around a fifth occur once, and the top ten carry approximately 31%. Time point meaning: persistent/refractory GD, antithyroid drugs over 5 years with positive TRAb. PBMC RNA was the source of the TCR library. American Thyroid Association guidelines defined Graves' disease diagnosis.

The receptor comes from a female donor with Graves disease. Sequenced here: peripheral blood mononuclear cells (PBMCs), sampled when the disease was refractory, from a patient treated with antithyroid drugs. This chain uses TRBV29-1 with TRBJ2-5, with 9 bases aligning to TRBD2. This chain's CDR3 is CSVEGRAGGAWETQYF. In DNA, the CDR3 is TGCAGCGTTGAAGGTCGTGCGGGAGGGGCGTGGGAGACCCAGTACTTC.